This T cell receptor (beta chain) derives from a study of cytomegalovirus exposure and HLA in healthy donors. Study as a whole: HLA-typed donors were the source of 83 million or so unique TCRs, which an early data release held.

The CDR3 is 14 amino acids. With V trimmed by 4 bases and J by 7 bases, 5 bases remained unmatched. Germline V gives CDR1 SGHKS, CDR2 YYEKEE (reference sequence). This clone was found once. Both 60 Vbeta primers and 13 Jbeta primers went into the PCR. Using immunoSEQ multiplex PCR, the repertoire was profiled, and TCRdb retains in-frame clones only, with some absent. Of approximately 79,000 clones in the sample, almost 80% were seen once. This rearrangement joins TRBV5-5 to TRBJ1-5, with TRBD1 matching over 10 bases. This TCR came from a middle-aged woman in good health and CMV-seropositive. Material for sequencing was PBMCs. CDR3 DNA sequence: TGTGCCAGCAGCGAGGGACAGGGGATACAGCCCCAGCATTTT. Encoded protein: CASSEGQGIQPQHF.